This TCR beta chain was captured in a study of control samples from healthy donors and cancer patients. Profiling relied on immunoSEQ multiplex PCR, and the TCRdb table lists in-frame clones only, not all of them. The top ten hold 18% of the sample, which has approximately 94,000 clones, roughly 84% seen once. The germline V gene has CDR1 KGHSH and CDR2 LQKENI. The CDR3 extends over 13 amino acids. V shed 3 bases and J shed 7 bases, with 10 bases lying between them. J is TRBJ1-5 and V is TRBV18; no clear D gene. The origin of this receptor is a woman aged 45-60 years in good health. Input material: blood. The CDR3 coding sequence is TGTGCCAGCTCACCTCAGCCGGGGCAGCCCCAGCATTTT. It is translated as CASSPQPGQPQHF.